This T cell receptor (delta chain) was sequenced for a study of gamma-delta chains in newborns, infants, children. Whole-study context: Microbial exposure reportedly drives polyclonal innate γδ T cell expansion after birth.

TCRdb fed the reads into CATT to redo clone calling. The sample consists of roughly 7,100 delta-chain clones, roughly 0.66% of them appearing once. The J segment lost 8 bases and the V segment lost 3 bases, leaving 9 bases of the junction unmatched. The CDR3 spans 16 residues. Germline-derived CDR1 and CDR2 are GEAIGNYY and EKD. Turning to this clone: TCRdb records a much larger clone's protein for this DNA, with a difference at residue 5 that likely arises from a read error; the protein given is the translation of the DNA.

The source of this sequence is a child who was a newborn, infant or young child, either healthy, febrile or measles-vaccinated (not recorded which). Sample: blood. The chain recombines TRDV2 with TRDJ3; 7 positions agree with TRDD3. The CDR3 region is CACDVLGIPHTRQMFF. CDR3 DNA: TGTGCCTGTGACGTACTGGGGATTCCCCACACCCGACAGATGTTTTTC.